This T cell receptor (beta chain) was sequenced for a study of cytomegalovirus exposure and HLA in healthy donors. Study-level information: Tens of millions of unique TCRs from HLA-typed donors were held in an early data release. Study observations and caveats: In vitro checks showed that three CMV-associated chains really do target CMV antigens.

The PCR ran on 60 Vbeta and 13 Jbeta primers. Assay used: immunoSEQ multiplex PCR; TCRdb lists only in-frame clones, some missing. The sample has under 150,000 clones; around three quarters are singletons. Worth noting for this clone: Its antigen is unknown.

The sequenced material came from PBMCs. The sequence was collected from a woman in her fifties or sixties in good health and CMV-seronegative.

The CDR3 here is CASSPRLAGGTGELFF. CDR3 bases: TGTGCCAGCAGCCCTCGACTAGCGGGAGGCACCGGGGAGCTGTTTTTT. This sequence joins TRBV7-3 and TRBJ2-2; 13 bases line up with TRBD2. The CDR3 is 16 residues long. Germline assignment: CDR1 SGHTA and CDR2 FQGTGA. Losses at the gene ends were 5 bases for V and 4 bases for J; bases not matched to a gene: 4.